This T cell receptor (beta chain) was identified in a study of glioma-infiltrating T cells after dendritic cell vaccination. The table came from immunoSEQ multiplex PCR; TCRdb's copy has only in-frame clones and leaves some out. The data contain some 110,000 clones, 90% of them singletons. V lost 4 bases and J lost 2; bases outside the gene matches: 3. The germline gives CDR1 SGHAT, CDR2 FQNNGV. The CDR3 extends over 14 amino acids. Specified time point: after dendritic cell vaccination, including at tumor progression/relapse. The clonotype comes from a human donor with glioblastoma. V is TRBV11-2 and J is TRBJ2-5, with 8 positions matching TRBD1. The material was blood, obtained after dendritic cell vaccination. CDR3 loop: CASSWTGSQETQYF. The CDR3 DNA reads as TGTGCCAGCAGCTGGACAGGGTCTCAAGAGACCCAGTACTTC.